The 27 T cell receptor beta chains below come from one sample, sequenced in a study of persistence of HIV-infected CD4 T cells. Which antigens these TCRs recognize remains unknown. Sequencing used immunoSEQ version 4 in survey mode. This table comes from immunoSEQ multiplex PCR, and its TCRdb copy is limited to in-frame clones, with some not included. Found here are 36,000 or so clones, more than 75% of them singletons; the top ten hold around 0.97%. Overlapping HIV-1 Gag 15-mer peptides at roughly 1 ug per peptide per mL were used. CD40L/CD69 double-negative CD45RO-high memory CD4+ T cells were collected. The sample consisted of cultured CD4+ T cells from PBMCs, taken from a patient who received antiretroviral therapy. The receptors shown here come from an adult with HIV. The donor label of this sample is uncertain.

This chain uses TRBV3-1 (or the pseudogene TRBV3-2) with TRBJ1-5; 8 bases align to TRBD1. V shed 3 bases and J 9 bases; nucleotides not matched to a gene: 10. Germline V CDR1 and CDR2: LGHDT, YNNKEL (reference sequence). The length of the CDR3 is 15 residues. The CDR3 DNA is TGTGCCAGCAGCCAGGGGACAGGCTACGGGGGGCCCCAGCATTTT. As protein: CASSQGTGYGGPQHF.

The genes are TRBV30 and TRBJ1-5; tentative D call: TRBD1 (6 bases). This CDR3 is 12 amino acids long. Trimming left V 5 bases short and J 4 bases short, with 9 bases between. Germline V lookup: CDR1 GTSNPN, CDR2 SVGIG (reference sequence). Written as DNA, the CDR3 is TGTGCCTGGCGGCAGGGGAATCAGCCCCAGCATTTT. Translated: CAWRQGNQPQHF.

Details on this clone: The same CDR3 also results from other DNA sequences found in this sample. The chain recombines TRBV20-1 with TRBJ1-1; D gene ambiguous. Trimming pared 6 bases from V and 7 bases from J, leaving 12 bases between. This CDR3 contains 11 residues. Germline V lookup: CDR1 DFQATT, CDR2 SNEGSKA (reference sequence). The CDR3 spells CSAQRGGEAFF. The CDR3 DNA sequence: TGCAGTGCCCAGAGAGGAGGTGAAGCTTTCTTT.

The CDR3 bases are TGTGCCAGCAGGCCCCGCGGGGGAAGTAAACAGCCCCAGCATTTT. Its protein is CASRPRGGSKQPQHF. V and J are TRBV28 and TRBJ1-5; tentative D call: TRBD1 (5 bases). The CDR3 contains 15 residues. V lost 6 bases, J lost 7 bases, and 19 bases lay in between. Looked up from germline, CDR1 is MDHEN and CDR2 is SYDVKM.

This chain's CDR3 is CASSATASSYNEQFF. The CDR3 bases are TGCGCCAGCAGTGCGACAGCAAGCTCCTACAATGAGCAGTTCTTC. This rearrangement joins TRBV5-1 to TRBJ2-1; TRBD1 might be the D (5 bases). The CDR3 runs 15 residues. V was clipped by 5 bases and J by 0 bases, with 12 bases between them. Germline loops: CDR1 SGHRS, CDR2 YFSETQ. The whole variable domain, remainder taken from reference TRBV5-1 and TRBJ2-1, is KAGVTQTPRYLIKTRGQQVTLSCSPISGHRSVSWYQQTPGQGLQFLFEYFSETQRNKGNFPGRFSGRQFSNSRSEMNVSTLELGDSALYLCASSATASSYNEQFFGPGTRLTVL.

The V gene is TRBV5-1, the J gene TRBJ1-1; D is uncertain. The V gene's germline CDR1 is SGHRS and CDR2 YFSETQ. This CDR3 comprises 14 residues. Trimming pared 2 bases from V and 5 bases from J, leaving 13 bases between. The CDR3 spells CASSLRSGETEAFF. The CDR3, as DNA: TGCGCCAGCAGCTTACGAAGTGGAGAGACTGAAGCTTTCTTT. The full variable domain, completed using reference TRBV5-1 and TRBJ1-1, is KAGVTQTPRYLIKTRGQQVTLSCSPISGHRSVSWYQQTPGQGLQFLFEYFSETQRNKGNFPGRFSGRQFSNSRSEMNVSTLELGDSALYLCASSLRSGETEAFFGQGTRLTVV.

This clone was counted once. This sequence joins TRBV5-5 and TRBJ2-1; 7 bases are a match to TRBD1. The CDR3 extends over 11 amino acids. From germline, CDR1 is SGHKS and CDR2 YYEKEE (reference sequence). J was trimmed by 14 bases and V by 5 bases; bases with no gene match: 7. CDR3 amino acids: CASSYDRAKFF. The CDR3 DNA reads TGTGCCAGCAGTTACGACAGGGCCAAGTTCTTC.

The V and J genes are TRBV4-1 and TRBJ1-3; tentative D call: TRBD1 (6 bases). Germline CDR1 MGHRA, CDR2 YSYEKL. The CDR3 runs 18 residues. V was clipped by 0 bases and J by 4 bases, with 19 bases between them. The CDR3 loop is CASSQDVQGHVAGNTIYF. The CDR3 DNA is TGCGCCAGCAGCCAAGATGTCCAGGGACATGTAGCGGGAAACACCATATATTTT.

CDR3 DNA: TGTGCCAGTAGTTACAGGCACGGGTCGCAAGAGACCCAGTACTTC. Residues: CASSYRHGSQETQYF. The chain joins TRBV19 to TRBJ2-5, with D possibly being TRBD1 (5 bases). Germline V gives CDR1 LNHDA, CDR2 SQIVND (reference sequence). V shed 5 bases and J shed 2 bases, with 15 bases lying between them. The CDR3 covers 15 residues. The whole variable domain, remainder taken from reference TRBV19 and TRBJ2-5, is DGGITQSPKYLFRKEGQNVTLSCEQNLNHDAMYWYRQDPGQGLRLIYYSQIVNDFQKGDIAEGYSVSREKKESFPLTVTSAQKNPTAFYLCASSYRHGSQETQYFGPGTRLLVL.

The chain carries TRBV3-1 (or the pseudogene TRBV3-2) and TRBJ2-1; D could derive from TRBD1 or TRBD2 (5 bases each). Between the trimmed V and J ends, which lost 4 bases and 8 bases, there was a span of 9 bases. CDR1 and CDR2 (germline): LGHDT, YNNKEL (reference sequence). This CDR3 is 12 amino acids long. The CDR3 is CASSRGDDEQFF. As DNA, the CDR3 is TGTGCCAGCAGCCGAGGGGACGATGAGCAGTTCTTC.

The chain recombines TRBV19 with TRBJ1-4; D may be TRBD1 (6 bases). The CDR3 contains 15 residues. The germline gives CDR1 LNHDA, CDR2 SQIVND (reference sequence). Deletions cut 7 bases from V and 0 bases from J, with 12 bases between. DNA for the CDR3: TGTGCCAGTACTCCCTCAGGGGCAACTAATGAAAAACTGTTTTTT. It yields the protein CASTPSGATNEKLFF.

This clone was seen a handful of times. This chain uses TRBV27 with TRBJ1-1; 7 bases agree with TRBD1. V lost 5 bases to trimming and J lost 4 bases; unmatched junction nucleotides: 16. The CDR3 length is 17 residues. Germline V gene lookup returns CDR1 MNHEY and CDR2 SMNVEV (reference sequence). Here the CDR3 DNA reads TGTGCCAGCAGTCCCGTAGGGGGCGCGGTTATGGTCACTGAAGCTTTCTTT. The encoded protein is CASSPVGGAVMVTEAFF.

The chain is built from TRBV11-3 and TRBJ2-2, with 7 bases that match TRBD1. The CDR3 length is 16 residues. Trimming removed 5 bases from V and 4 bases from J; junction bases left unmatched: 10. CDR1 is SGHNT, CDR2 YENEEA, per germline. CDR3 residues: CASSPATGRSTGELFF. DNA of the CDR3: TGTGCCAGCAGCCCGGCGACAGGGCGGAGCACCGGGGAGCTGTTTTTT.

V is TRBV5-1 and J is TRBJ2-3; D might be TRBD2 (6 bases). CDR1 and CDR2 from the germline V gene are SGHRS and YFSETQ. Trimming cost V 3 bases and J 3 bases, with 14 bases left between them. There are 15 residues in the CDR3. For the CDR3, the DNA is TGCGCCAGCAGCTCCGAGGACGGGGGTACAGATACGCAGTATTTT. This gives the protein CASSSEDGGTDTQYF.

The rearrangement links TRBV9 to TRBJ1-2; tentatively, D is TRBD1 (6 bases). Germline V gene lookup returns CDR1 SGDLS and CDR2 YYNGEE. The V end was cut by 0 bases, the J end by 4 bases, with 19 bases between. This CDR3 spans 17 amino acids. The CDR3 sequence is CASSVVSGRGQLYGYTF. CDR3 DNA: TGTGCCAGCAGCGTAGTTTCCGGGAGGGGACAACTCTATGGCTACACCTTC.

This rearrangement joins TRBV28 to TRBJ2-7, with 8 bases matching TRBD1. V lost 6 bases and J lost 5; bases outside the gene matches: 9. The CDR3 extends over 14 amino acids. Germline CDR1 MDHEN, CDR2 SYDVKM. CDR3 nucleotides: TGTGCCAGCAGCCGCGCAGGGGGCGGAAACGAGCAGTACGTC. Protein sequence: CASSRAGGGNEQYV.

V is TRBV9 and J is TRBJ2-3, with 7 bases matching TRBD1. The CDR3 length is 15 residues. Trimming cost V 4 bases and J 3 bases; bases outside gene matches: 8. Germline V gene lookup returns CDR1 SGDLS and CDR2 YYNGEE. DNA for the CDR3: TGTGCCAGCAGCCCTACAGGGGCCCTAACAGATACGCAGTATTTT. This gives the protein CASSPTGALTDTQYF.

This clone was counted a few times. The CDR3 protein is CASSFLGAMNTEAFF. The CDR3 coding sequence is TGTGCCAGCAGTTTCCTCGGAGCTATGAACACTGAAGCTTTCTTT. The J gene is TRBJ1-1, the V gene TRBV6-5; D call uncertain. The CDR3 extends over 15 amino acids. V was trimmed by 4 bases and J by 0 bases, leaving 12 bases between them. Per germline, CDR1 MNHEY and CDR2 SVGAGI.

This clone appeared once. The chain combines TRBV20-1 with TRBJ1-1, with D tentatively TRBD1 (5 bases). Deletions cut 5 bases from V and 6 bases from J, with 10 bases between. The CDR3 loop spans 11 amino acids. Germline V CDR1 and CDR2: DFQATT, SNEGSKA (reference sequence). The CDR3 is CSAYRIPEAFF. CDR3 coding DNA: TGCAGTGCTTACAGGATACCTGAAGCTTTCTTT.

The V and J genes are TRBV7-9 and TRBJ1-1; D is perhaps TRBD1 (5 bases). The CDR3 totals 14 residues. Germline CDR1 reads SEHNR; CDR2 reads FQNEAQ (reference sequence). Trimming left V 3 bases short and J 8 bases short, with 16 bases between. CDR3 sequence (DNA): TGTGCCAGCAGCTTCCCCAGGGACCTTCTCGAAGCTTTCTTT. Protein: CASSFPRDLLEAFF.

This clone was seen a handful of times. V usage is TRBV6-1 and J usage is TRBJ1-5; D remains unclear. This CDR3 has 14 amino acids. Germline V CDR1 and CDR2: MNHNS, SASEGT. The V and J ends lost 5 bases and 2 bases respectively, with 10 bases between them. The CDR3 protein is CASSTGGGNQPQHF. The CDR3 DNA reads as TGTGCCAGCAGTACCGGTGGGGGCAATCAGCCCCAGCATTTT.

This clone was recorded once. The chain is built from TRBV3-1 (or the pseudogene TRBV3-2) and TRBJ1-2; no clear D. Trimming cost V 3 bases and J 1 base, with 6 bases left between them. In germline, CDR1 is LGHDT, CDR2 YNNKEL (reference sequence). There are 13 residues in the CDR3. The CDR3 here is CASSHDNNYGYTF. The CDR3 coding sequence is TGTGCCAGCAGCCATGACAATAACTATGGCTACACCTTC.

V and J are TRBV21-1 and TRBJ1-5; the tabulated D call, TRBD1, remains unverified against the DNA. TRBV21-1 is a pseudogene locus. This CDR3 has 15 amino acids. This chain's CDR3 is CASSKQGAMNQPQHF. The CDR3 region has the DNA TGTGCCAGCAGCAAACAGGGGGCGATGAATCAGCCCCAGCATTTT.

The chain combines TRBV9 with TRBJ2-3; no reliable D call. The CDR3 is 15 residues long. From germline, CDR1 is SGDLS and CDR2 YYNGEE. The V end was cut by 2 bases, the J end by 1 base, with 11 bases between. The CDR3 is CASSVLVTGTDTQYF. The CDR3 DNA is TGTGCCAGCAGCGTCCTTGTAACGGGCACAGATACGCAGTATTTT.

The genes are TRBV18 and TRBJ1-1; no reliable D call. This CDR3 contains 15 residues. CDR1 and CDR2 (germline): KGHSH, LQKENI. Trimming removed 3 bases at V and 0 bases at J, with 11 bases between. CDR3 nucleotide sequence: TGTGCCAGCTCACCTCGAACGGTTCTGAACACTGAAGCTTTCTTT. Its protein is CASSPRTVLNTEAFF.

The rearrangement links TRBV18 to TRBJ1-2; D unclear. V shed 3 bases and J shed 6 bases, with 17 bases lying between them. From germline, CDR1 is KGHSH and CDR2 LQKENI. This CDR3 has 15 amino acids. The CDR3 protein is CASSPWAGQSDGYTF. CDR3 coding DNA: TGTGCCAGCTCACCCTGGGCTGGGCAGTCGGATGGCTACACCTTC.

The V call is TRBV9, the J call TRBJ2-3; TRBD2 might be the D (5 bases). The CDR3 runs to 15 residues. Germline V gene data show CDR1 as SGDLS and CDR2 as YYNGEE. The V end lost 2 bases, the J end lost 2 bases, and 12 bases lay between the germline ends. The CDR3 spells CASSVTLANTDTQYF. Written as DNA, the CDR3 is TGTGCCAGCAGCGTGACCCTAGCAAACACAGATACGCAGTATTTT.